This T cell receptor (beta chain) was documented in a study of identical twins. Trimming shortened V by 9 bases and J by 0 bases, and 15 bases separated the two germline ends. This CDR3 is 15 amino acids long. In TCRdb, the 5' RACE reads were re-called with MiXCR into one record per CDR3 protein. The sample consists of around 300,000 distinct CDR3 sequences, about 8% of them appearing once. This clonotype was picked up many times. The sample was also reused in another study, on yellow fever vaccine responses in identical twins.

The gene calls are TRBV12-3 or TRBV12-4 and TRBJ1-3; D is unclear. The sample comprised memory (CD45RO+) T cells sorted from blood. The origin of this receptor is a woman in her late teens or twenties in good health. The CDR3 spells CASNKGFVSGNTIYF. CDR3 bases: TGTGCCAGTAATAAGGGCTTCGTCTCTGGAAACACCATATATTTT.